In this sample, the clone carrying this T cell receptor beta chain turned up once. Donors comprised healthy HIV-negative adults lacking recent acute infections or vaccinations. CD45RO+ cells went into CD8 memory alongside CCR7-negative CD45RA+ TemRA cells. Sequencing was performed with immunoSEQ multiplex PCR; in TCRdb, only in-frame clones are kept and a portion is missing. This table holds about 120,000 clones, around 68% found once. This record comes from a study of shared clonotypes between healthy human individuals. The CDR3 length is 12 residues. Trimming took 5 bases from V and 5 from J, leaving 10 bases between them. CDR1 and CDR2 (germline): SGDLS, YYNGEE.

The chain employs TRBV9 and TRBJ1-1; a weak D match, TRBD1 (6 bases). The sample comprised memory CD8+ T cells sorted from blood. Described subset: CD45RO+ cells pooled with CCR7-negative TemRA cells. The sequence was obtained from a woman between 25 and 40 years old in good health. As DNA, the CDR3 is TGTGCCAGCAGTGCTCAGGGGACTGAAGCTTTCTTT. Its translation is CASSAQGTEAFF.